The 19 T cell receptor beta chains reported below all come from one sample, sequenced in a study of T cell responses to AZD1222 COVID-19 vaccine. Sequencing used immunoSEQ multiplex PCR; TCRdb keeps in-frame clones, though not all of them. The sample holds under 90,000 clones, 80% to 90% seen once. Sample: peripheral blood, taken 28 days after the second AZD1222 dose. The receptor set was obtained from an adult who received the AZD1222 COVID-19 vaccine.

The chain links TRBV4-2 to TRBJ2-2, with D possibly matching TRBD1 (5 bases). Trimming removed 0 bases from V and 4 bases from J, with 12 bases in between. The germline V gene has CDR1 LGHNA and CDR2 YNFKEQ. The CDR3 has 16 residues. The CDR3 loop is CASSQDPLRATGELFF. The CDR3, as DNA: TGTGCCAGCAGCCAAGACCCCCTCAGGGCCACCGGGGAGCTGTTTTTT.

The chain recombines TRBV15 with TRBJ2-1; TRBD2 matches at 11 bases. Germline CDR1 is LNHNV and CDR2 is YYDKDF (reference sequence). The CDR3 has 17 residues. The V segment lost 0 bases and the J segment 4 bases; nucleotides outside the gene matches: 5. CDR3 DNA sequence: TGTGCCACCAGCAGAGATGGGCTAGCGGGGGGATACAATGAGCAGTTCTTC. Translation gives CATSRDGLAGGYNEQFF.

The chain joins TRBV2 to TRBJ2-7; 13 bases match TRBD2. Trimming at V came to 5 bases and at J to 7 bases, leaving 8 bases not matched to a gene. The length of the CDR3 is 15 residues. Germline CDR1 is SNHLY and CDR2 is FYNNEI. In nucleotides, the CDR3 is TGTGCCAGCAGTACCCAACTAGCGGGGGGGAGTGAGCAGTACTTC. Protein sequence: CASSTQLAGGSEQYF.

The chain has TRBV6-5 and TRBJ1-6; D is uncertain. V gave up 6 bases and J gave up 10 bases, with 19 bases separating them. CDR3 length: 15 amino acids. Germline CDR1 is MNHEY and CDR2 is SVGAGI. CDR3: CASRPPGPRRSPLHF. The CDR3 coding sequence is TGTGCCAGCAGACCCCCGGGCCCCCGACGGTCACCCCTCCACTTT.

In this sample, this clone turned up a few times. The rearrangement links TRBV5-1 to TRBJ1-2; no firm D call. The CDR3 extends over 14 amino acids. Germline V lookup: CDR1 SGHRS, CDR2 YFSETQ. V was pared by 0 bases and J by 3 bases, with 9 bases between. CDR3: CASSLAGMDYGYTF. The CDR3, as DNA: TGCGCCAGCAGCTTGGCCGGGATGGACTATGGCTACACCTTC. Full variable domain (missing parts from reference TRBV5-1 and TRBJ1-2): KAGVTQTPRYLIKTRGQQVTLSCSPISGHRSVSWYQQTPGQGLQFLFEYFSETQRNKGNFPGRFSGRQFSNSRSEMNVSTLELGDSALYLCASSLAGMDYGYTFGSGTRLTVV.

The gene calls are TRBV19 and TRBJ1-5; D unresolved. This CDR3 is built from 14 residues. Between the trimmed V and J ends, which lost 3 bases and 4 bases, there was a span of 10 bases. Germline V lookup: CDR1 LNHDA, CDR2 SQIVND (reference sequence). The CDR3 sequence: CASSMFYGNQPQHF. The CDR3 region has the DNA TGTGCCAGTAGTATGTTCTACGGGAATCAGCCCCAGCATTTT.

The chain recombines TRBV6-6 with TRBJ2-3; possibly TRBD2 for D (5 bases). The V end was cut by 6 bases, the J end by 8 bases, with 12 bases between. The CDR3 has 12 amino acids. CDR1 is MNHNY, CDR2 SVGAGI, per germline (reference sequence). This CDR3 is CASSSTSGTQYF. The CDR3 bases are TGTGCCAGCAGCTCGACCAGCGGTACGCAGTATTTT.

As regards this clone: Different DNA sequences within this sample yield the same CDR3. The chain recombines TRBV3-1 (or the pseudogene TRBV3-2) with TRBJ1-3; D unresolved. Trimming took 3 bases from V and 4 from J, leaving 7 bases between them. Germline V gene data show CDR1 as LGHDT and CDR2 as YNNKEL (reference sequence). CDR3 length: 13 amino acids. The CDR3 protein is CASSQASGNTIYF. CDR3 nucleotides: TGTGCCAGCAGCCAGGCTTCCGGAAACACCATATATTTT.

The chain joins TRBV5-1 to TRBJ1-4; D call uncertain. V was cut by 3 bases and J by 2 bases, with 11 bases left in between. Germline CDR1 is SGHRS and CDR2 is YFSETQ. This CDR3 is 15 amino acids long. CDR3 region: CASSSDPGTNEKLFF. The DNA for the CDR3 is TGCGCCAGCAGCTCGGACCCCGGGACTAATGAAAAACTGTTTTTT.

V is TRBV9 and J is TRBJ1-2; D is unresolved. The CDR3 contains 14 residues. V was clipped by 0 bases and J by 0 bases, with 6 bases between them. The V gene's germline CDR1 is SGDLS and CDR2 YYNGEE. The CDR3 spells CASSVEPANYGYTF. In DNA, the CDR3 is TGTGCCAGCAGCGTAGAGCCAGCTAACTATGGCTACACCTTC.

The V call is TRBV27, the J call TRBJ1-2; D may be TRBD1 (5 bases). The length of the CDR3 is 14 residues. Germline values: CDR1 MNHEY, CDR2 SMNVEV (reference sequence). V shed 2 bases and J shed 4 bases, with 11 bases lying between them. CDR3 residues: CASSLEGRPYGYTF. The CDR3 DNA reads TGTGCCAGCAGTTTAGAGGGGCGCCCCTATGGCTACACCTTC.

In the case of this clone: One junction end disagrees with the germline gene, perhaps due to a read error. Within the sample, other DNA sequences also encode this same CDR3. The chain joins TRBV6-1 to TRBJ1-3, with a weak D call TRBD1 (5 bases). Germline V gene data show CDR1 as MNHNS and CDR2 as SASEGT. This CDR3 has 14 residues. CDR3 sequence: CASSEIQGRNTIYF. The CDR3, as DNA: TGTGCCAGCAGTGAAATTCAGGGTAGAAACACTATATATTTT.

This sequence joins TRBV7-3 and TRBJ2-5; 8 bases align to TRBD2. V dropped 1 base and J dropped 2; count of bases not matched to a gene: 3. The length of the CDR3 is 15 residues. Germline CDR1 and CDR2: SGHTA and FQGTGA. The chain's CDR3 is CASSLNSGVQETQYF. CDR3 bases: TGTGCCAGCAGCTTAAATAGCGGGGTACAAGAGACCCAGTACTTC.

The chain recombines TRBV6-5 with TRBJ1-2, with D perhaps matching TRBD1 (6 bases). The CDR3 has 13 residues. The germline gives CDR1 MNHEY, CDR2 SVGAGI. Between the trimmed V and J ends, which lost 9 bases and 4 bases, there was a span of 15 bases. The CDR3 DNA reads TGTGCCAGTAGGCAGGGGTCCTTCTATGGCTACACCTTC. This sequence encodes CASRQGSFYGYTF.

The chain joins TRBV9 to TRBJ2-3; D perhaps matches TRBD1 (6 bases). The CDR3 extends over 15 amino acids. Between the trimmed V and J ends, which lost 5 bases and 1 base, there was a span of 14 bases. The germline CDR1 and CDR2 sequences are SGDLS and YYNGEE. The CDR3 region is CASSFWGRGTDTQYF. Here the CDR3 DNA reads TGTGCCAGCAGTTTTTGGGGGCGGGGCACAGATACGCAGTATTTT.

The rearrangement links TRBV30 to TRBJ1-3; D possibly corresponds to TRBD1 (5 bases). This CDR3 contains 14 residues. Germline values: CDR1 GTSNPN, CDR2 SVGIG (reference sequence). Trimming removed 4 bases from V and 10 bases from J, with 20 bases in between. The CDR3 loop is CAWTPQGTWGTIYF. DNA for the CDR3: TGTGCCTGGACCCCGCAGGGCACTTGGGGGACCATATATTTT.

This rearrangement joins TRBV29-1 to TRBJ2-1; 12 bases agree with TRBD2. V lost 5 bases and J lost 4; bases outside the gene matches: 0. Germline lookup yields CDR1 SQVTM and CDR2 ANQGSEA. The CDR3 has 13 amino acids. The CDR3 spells CSVTSGGYNEQFF. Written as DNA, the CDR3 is TGCAGCGTTACTAGCGGGGGGTACAATGAGCAGTTCTTC.

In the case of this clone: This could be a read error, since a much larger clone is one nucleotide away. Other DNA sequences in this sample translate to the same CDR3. CDR3 residues: CATSDRGQGATDTQYF. The CDR3, as DNA: TGTGCCACCAGTGATAGGGGACAGGGGGCCACAGATACGCAGTATTTT. This sequence joins TRBV24-1 and TRBJ2-3; 12 nucleotides match TRBD1. V gave up 3 bases and J gave up 2 bases; unmatched junction bases: 2. CDR3 length: 16 residues. The germline gives CDR1 KGHDR, CDR2 SFDVKD.

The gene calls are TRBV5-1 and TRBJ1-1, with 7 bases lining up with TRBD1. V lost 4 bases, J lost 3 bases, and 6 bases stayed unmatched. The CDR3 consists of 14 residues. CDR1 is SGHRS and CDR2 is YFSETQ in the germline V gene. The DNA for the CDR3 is TGCGCCAGCAGCGACAGGGTCAGCGACACTGAAGCTTTCTTT. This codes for CASSDRVSDTEAFF. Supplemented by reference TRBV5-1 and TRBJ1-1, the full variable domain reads KAGVTQTPRYLIKTRGQQVTLSCSPISGHRSVSWYQQTPGQGLQFLFEYFSETQRNKGNFPGRFSGRQFSNSRSEMNVSTLELGDSALYLCASSDRVSDTEAFFGQGTRLTVV.